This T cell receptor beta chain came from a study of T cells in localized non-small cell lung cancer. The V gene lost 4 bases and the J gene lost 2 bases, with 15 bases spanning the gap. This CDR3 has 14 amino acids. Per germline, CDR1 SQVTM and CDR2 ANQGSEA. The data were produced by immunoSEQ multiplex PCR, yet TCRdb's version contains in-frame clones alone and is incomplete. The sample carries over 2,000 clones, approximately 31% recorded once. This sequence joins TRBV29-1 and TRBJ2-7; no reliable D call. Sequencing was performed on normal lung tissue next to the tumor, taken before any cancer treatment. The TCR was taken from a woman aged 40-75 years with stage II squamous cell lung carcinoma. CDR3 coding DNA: TGCAGCGTTGTAGGCAAACTGGGCCCCTACGAGCAGTACTTC. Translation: CSVVGKLGPYEQYF.